This T cell receptor beta chain was sequenced during a study of blood T cell repertoires in COVID-19. Across the study: T cells, B-cell-depleted T cells, or PBMCs provided the cDNA or gDNA that served as material.

CDR3 length equals 14 residues. With V trimmed by 2 bases and J by 1 base, 4 bases remained unmatched. Germline CDR1 SQVTM, CDR2 ANQGSEA. Only in-frame clones appear in the TCRdb table, and some are missing; sequencing was by immunoSEQ multiplex PCR. The sample comprises about 250,000 clones, about 85% of which are singletons, and around 6.3% rests with the top ten. The participants were between roughly 18 and 89 years old and came from 20 to 30 US areas. Sequenced: PBMCs or T cells enriched from blood (not recorded which). The J gene is TRBJ1-1, the V gene TRBV29-1; 7 bases agree with TRBD1. This receptor was obtained from a woman between 50 and 59 years old who had been exposed to COVID-19. For the CDR3, the DNA is TGCAGCGTTGAAAGACAGGGTAGGAACACTGAAGCTTTCTTT. The encoded protein is CSVERQGRNTEAFF.